Each of the 8 T cell receptor beta chains below was sequenced from the same sample in a study of CXCR3-negative and CXCR3-positive naive CD8 T cells. UMI labels and 5' RACE were used to prepare the TRB cDNA libraries. Using the 5' RACE reads, TCRdb records one entry per CDR3 protein without DNA. Found here are approximately 40,000 distinct CDR3 sequences; the top ten clones hold roughly 15%. Sequencing was performed on memory CD8+ T cells from blood. The origin of the receptors is a human donor in good health. Some clones in this sample may be carry-over from other donors' samples.

The chain carries TRBV15 and TRBJ1-1. Germline-derived CDR1 and CDR2 are LNHNV and YYDKDF (reference sequence). The CDR3 length is 15 residues. CDR3 sequence: CATSSRWQGEAEAFF. Using reference TRBV15 and TRBJ1-1 for the parts outside the CDR3, the full variable domain is DAMVIQNPRYQVTQFGKPVTLSCSQTLNHNVMYWYQQKSSQAPKLLFHYYDKDFNNEADTPDNFQSRRPNTSFCFLDIRSPGLGDTAMYLCATSSRWQGEAEAFFGQGTRLTVV.

This clonotype is identified as medium-sized from frequency. The chain uses TRBV20-1 and TRBJ1-1; no DNA is available, so the TRBD1 call from TCRdb remains unchecked. The CDR3 has 16 amino acids. Germline V gene sequence: CDR1 DFQATT, CDR2 SNEGSKA (reference sequence). CDR3 protein: CSAVPGAKGMNTEAFF.

The chain links TRBV29-1 to TRBJ2-7. Per germline, CDR1 SQVTM and CDR2 ANQGSEA. The CDR3 sequence is 14 residues long. The CDR3 protein is CSVKGLRSSYEQYF.

The V call is TRBV12-3 or TRBV12-4, the J call TRBJ2-4; without DNA, the TCRdb call of TRBD1 cannot be checked. The CDR3 is made up of 15 amino acids. The CDR3 protein is CASSQLGTGNSIQYF.

The chain employs TRBV7-8 and TRBJ2-7; no DNA is available, so the TRBD1 call from TCRdb remains unchecked. Per germline, CDR1 SGHVS and CDR2 FQNEAQ. The CDR3 contains 15 residues. CDR3 loop: CASSLSGGPSYEQYF.

The rearrangement uses TRBV7-3 and TRBJ1-2; there is no DNA to check the TCRdb D call of TRBD1. The CDR3 totals 13 residues. The V gene's germline CDR1 is SGHTA and CDR2 FQGTGA. The CDR3 sequence: CASSFGTNGGYTF.

The J gene is TRBJ1-5, the V gene TRBV29-1. CDR1 and CDR2 (germline): SQVTM, ANQGSEA. This CDR3 is 12 amino acids long. CDR3: CSGRAVGQPQHF.

The chain combines TRBV12-3 or TRBV12-4 with TRBJ1-1. The CDR3 extends over 15 amino acids. The CDR3 protein is CASTNSREGSTEAFF.